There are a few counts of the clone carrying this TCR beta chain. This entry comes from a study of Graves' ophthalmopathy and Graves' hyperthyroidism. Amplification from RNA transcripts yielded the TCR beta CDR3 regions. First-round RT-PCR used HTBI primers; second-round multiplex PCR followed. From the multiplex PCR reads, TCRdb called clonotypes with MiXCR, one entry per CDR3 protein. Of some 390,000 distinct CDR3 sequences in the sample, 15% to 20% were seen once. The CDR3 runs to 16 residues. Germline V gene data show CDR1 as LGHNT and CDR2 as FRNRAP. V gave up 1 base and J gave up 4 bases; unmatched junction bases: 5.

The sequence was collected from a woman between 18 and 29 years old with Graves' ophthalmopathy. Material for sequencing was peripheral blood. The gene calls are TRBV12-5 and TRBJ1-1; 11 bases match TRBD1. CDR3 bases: TGTGCTAGTGGTTTGGCCCAGGGACAGGGGGTCACTGAAGCTTTCTTT. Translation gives CASGLAQGQGVTEAFF. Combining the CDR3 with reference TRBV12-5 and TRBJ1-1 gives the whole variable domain DARVTQTPRHKVTEMGQEVTMRCQPILGHNTVFWYRQTMMQGLELLAYFRNRAPLDDSGMPKDRFSAEMPDATLATLKIQPSEPRDSAVYFCASGLAQGQGVTEAFFGQGTRLTVV.